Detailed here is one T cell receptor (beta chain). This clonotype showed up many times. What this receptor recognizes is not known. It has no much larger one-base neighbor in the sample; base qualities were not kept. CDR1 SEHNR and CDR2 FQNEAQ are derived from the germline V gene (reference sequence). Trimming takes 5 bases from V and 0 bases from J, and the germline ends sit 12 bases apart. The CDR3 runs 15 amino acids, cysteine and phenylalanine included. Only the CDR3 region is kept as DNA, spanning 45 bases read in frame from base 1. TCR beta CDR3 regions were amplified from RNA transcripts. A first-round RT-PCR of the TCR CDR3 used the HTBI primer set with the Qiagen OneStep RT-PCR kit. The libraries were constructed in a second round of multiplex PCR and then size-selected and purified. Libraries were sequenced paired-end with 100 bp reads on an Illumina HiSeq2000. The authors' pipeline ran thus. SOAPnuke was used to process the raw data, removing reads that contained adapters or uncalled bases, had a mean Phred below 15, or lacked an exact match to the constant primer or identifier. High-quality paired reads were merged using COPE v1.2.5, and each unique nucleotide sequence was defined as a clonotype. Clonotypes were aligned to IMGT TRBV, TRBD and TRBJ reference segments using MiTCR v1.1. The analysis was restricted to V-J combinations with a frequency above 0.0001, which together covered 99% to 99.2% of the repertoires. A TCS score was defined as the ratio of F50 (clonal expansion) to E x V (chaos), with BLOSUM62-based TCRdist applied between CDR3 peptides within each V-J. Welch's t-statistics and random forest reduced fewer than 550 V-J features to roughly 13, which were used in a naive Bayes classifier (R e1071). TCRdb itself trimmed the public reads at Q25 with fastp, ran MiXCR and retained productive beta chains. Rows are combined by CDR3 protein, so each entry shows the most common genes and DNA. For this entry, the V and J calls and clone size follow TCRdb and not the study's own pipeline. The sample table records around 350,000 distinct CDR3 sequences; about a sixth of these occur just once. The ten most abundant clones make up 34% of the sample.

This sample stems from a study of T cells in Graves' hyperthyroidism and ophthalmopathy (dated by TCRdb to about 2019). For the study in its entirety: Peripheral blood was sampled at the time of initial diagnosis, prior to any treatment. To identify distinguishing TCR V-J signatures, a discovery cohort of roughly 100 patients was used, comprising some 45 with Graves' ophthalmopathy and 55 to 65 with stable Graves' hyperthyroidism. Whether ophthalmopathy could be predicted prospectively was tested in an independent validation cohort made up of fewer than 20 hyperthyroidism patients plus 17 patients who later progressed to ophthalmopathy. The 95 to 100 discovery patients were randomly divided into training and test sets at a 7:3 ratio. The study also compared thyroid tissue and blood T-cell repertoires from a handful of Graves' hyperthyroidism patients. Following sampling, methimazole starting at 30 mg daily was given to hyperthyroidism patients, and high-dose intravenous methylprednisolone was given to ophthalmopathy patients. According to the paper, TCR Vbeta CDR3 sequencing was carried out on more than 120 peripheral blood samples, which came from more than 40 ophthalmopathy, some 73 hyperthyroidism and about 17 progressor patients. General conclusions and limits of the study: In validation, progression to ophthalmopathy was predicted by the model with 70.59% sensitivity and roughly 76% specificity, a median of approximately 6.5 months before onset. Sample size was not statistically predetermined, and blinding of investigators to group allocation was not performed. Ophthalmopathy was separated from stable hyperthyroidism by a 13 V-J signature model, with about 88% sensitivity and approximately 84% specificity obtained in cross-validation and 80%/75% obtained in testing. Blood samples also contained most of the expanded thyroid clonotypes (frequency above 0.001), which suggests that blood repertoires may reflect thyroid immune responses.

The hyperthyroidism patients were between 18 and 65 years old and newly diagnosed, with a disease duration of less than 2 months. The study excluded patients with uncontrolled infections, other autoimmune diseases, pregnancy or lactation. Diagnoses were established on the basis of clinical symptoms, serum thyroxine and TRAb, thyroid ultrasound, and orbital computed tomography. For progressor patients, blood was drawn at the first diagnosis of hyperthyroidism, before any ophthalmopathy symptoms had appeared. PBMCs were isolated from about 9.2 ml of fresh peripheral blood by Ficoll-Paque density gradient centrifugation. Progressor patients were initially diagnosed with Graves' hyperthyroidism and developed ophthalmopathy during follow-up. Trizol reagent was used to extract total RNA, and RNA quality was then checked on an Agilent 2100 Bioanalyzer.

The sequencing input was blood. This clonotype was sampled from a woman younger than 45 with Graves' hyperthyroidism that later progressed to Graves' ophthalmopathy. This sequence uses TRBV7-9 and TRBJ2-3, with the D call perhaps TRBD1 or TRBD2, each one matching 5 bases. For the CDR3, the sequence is CASSGWGSSTDTQYF. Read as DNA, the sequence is TGTGCCAGCAGCGGCTGGGGGAGTAGCACAGATACGCAGTATTTT.